The rows below give T cell receptor beta chains drawn from one sample of a study of siplizumab effects on memory and regulatory T cells. Repertoires were generated with immunoSEQ multiplex PCR, while TCRdb's copy carries only in-frame clones and drops some. The sample lists roughly 100,000 clones, about nine tenths seen once, with around 11% in the top ten. Material for sequencing was non-Treg CD4+ T cells sorted from blood. Receptor source: a human donor in good health. Each CDR3 is given with its conserved first and last residue. The D gene is left open where the match is weak. Clone size appears in some rows only: once, few, many, or a class for an expanded clone.

d_call j_call clone_size v_call cdr3_aa cdr3_nt
TRBD2 TRBJ2-2 . TRBV30 CAWSFGGSHGELFF TGTGCCTGGAGTTTCGGCGGGAGCCACGGGGAGCTGTTTTTT
TRBD2 TRBJ2-3 few TRBV10-3 CAIKDKRETHTDTQYF TGTGCCATCAAAGACAAGCGGGAGACACACACAGATACGCAGTATTTT
. TRBJ2-2 . TRBV7-9 CASSPDRGRVSGELFF TGTGCCAGCAGCCCGGACCGGGGGCGCGTGAGCGGGGAGCTGTTTTTT
. TRBJ2-5 . TRBV28 CASSSPRQASQETQYF TGTGCCAGCAGTTCCCCTAGACAGGCTTCGCAAGAGACCCAGTACTTC
. TRBJ1-1 . TRBV7-6 CASSHKVSDSRLTEAFF TGTGCCAGCAGCCACAAAGTGAGCGACAGCCGCCTGACTGAAGCTTTCTTT
. TRBJ2-3 . TRBV7-2 CASSLSRSTDTQYF TGTGCCAGCAGCTTAAGTCGGAGCACAGATACGCAGTATTTT
. TRBJ2-2 . TRBV19 CASSAGPGAGELFF TGTGCCAGTAGCGCCGGGCCGGGCGCCGGGGAGCTGTTTTTT
. TRBJ1-2 . TRBV6-4 CASSADSNYGYTF TGTGCCAGCAGTGCCGACAGTAACTATGGCTACACCTTC
TRBD2 TRBJ2-7 . TRBV5-1 CASSSGGGPAYEQYF TGCGCCAGCAGCAGCGGGGGAGGGCCTGCCTACGAGCAGTACTTC
. TRBJ1-2 . TRBV5-4 CASSLPIPTGTRSNYGYTF TGTGCCAGCAGCTTGCCCATCCCCACAGGGACCCGAAGTAACTATGGCTACACCTTC
. TRBJ1-1 . TRBV5-6 CASSWPGGMGTEAFF TGTGCCAGCAGCTGGCCGGGGGGTATGGGGACTGAAGCTTTCTTT
. TRBJ2-7 . TRBV28 CASSFTGPYEQYF TGTGCCAGCAGTTTTACAGGCCCCTACGAGCAGTACTTC
TRBD1 TRBJ2-1 . TRBV7-6 CASSLAGTDYNEQFF TGTGCCAGCAGCTTAGCTGGGACAGACTACAATGAGCAGTTCTTC
. TRBJ1-3 . TRBV5-5 CASSNSAWVGLSGNTIYF TGTGCCAGCAGCAACTCAGCTTGGGTGGGGCTTTCTGGAAACACCATATATTTT
. TRBJ2-7 once TRBV6-4 CASRGVRYEQYF TGTGCCAGCAGGGGGGTTCGGTACGAGCAGTACTTC